This TCR beta chain came from a study of cytomegalovirus exposure and HLA in healthy donors. The CDR3 runs 15 residues. Germline V lookup: CDR1 MRHNA, CDR2 SNTAGT. Donors were nominally healthy when sampled, though unrecorded immune exposures were likely. This PCR relied on a set of 60 Vbeta primers and 13 Jbeta primers. The table came from immunoSEQ multiplex PCR; TCRdb's copy has only in-frame clones and leaves some out. Of roughly 240,000 clones listed, 80% to 90% are singletons. The receptor comes from a girl between 2 and 10 years old in good health and CMV-seronegative. The sample taken for sequencing was PBMCs. The V call is TRBV6-4, the J call TRBJ1-3; 7 bases match TRBD2. The DNA end is more similar to TRBJ2-2, so the J call may be wrong. CDR3 DNA: TGTGCCAGCAGTGACGGAGTCGGGGGGACCGGGGAGCTGTTTTTT. Its translation is CASSDGVGGTGELFF.